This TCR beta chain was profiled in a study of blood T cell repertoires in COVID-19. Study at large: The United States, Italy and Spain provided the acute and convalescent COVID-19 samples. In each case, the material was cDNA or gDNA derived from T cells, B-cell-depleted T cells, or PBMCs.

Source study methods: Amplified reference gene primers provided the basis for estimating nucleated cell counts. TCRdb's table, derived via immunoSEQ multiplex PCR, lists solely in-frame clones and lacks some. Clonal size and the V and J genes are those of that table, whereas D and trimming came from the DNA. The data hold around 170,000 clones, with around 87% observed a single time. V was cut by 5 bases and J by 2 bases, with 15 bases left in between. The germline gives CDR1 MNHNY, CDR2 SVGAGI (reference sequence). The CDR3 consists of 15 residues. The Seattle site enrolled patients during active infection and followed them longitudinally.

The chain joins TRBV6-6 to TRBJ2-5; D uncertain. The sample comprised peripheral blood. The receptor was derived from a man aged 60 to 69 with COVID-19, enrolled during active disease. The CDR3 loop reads CASSDRGQRQETQYF. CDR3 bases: TGTGCCAGCAGTGACCGCGGCCAGAGACAAGAGACCCAGTACTTC.